This TCR beta chain emerged from a study of T cell clonotyping in hematopoietic cell transplantation. Measured with immunoSEQ multiplex PCR; TCRdb has only the in-frame clones, and not every one. The table has thousands of clones, approximately 29% seen once; the top ten hold less than 20%. CDR3 size: 15 residues. In germline, CDR1 is GTSNPN, CDR2 SVGIG (reference sequence). V shed 1 base, J shed 0 bases, and the junction held 3 bases outside the gene matches. The source of this sequence is a female patient in her forties or fifties who had an allogeneic stem cell transplant from an unrelated donor, so the T cells may come from the graft donor. Some clones in this sample may be carry-over from other donors' samples. The rearrangement joins TRBV30 to TRBJ1-3, with 7 bases that match TRBD1. The input for sequencing was peripheral blood mononuclear cells, taken 30 days after allogeneic stem cell transplant. The CDR3 DNA reads TGTGCCTGGAGTGCGGGGACAGTCTCTGGAAACACCATATATTTT. Protein: CAWSAGTVSGNTIYF.